This T cell receptor beta chain was sequenced for a study of beta chain features in type 1 diabetes. Notes on the study in general: Junctions at VDJ sites from type 1 diabetes patients had fewer insertions and more deletions. A closer apparent resemblance between naive, central memory and Treg TCRB repertoires was seen in patients than in healthy donors.

This clone was counted only a few times. Its antigen is not known. Expressed TCRB transcripts got sequenced, as all isolated RNA was reverse transcribed. This table comes from immunoSEQ multiplex PCR, and its TCRdb copy is limited to in-frame clones, with some not included. The table records 240,000 or so clones, about 30% of them present only once. The CDR3 length is 14 residues. Trimming took 6 bases from V and 11 from J, leaving 22 bases between them. Germline CDR1 reads SQVTM; CDR2 reads ANQGSEA. The J gene is TRBJ1-4, the V gene TRBV29-1, with D hard to call. Material for sequencing was central memory CD4+ T cells from blood. The sequence derives from a man younger than 45 in good health. CDR3 protein: CSVTLGYLGEKLFF. CDR3 bases: TGCAGCGTGACCCTCGGATACCTGGGAGAGAAACTGTTTTTT.